Listed below are T cell receptor beta chains from one sample, sequenced in a study of T cell changes during pregnancy in multiple sclerosis. Only in-frame clones appear in the TCRdb table, and some are missing; sequencing was by immunoSEQ multiplex PCR. The sample holds 40,000 to 60,000 clones; nearly 95% are singletons and the top ten take 0.8% to 1%. The material was peripheral blood, obtained after pregnancy. Every receptor here comes from a female donor with multiple sclerosis, enrolled in a pregnancy study. Each CDR3 is given with its conserved first and last residue. D genes are given only for firm matches. Rows may omit the clone size; those that give it use once, few, many or a size class.

abundance: .; j_gene: TRBJ2-2; len: 17; d_gene: TRBD2; v_gene: TRBV5-1; CDR3nt: TGCGCCAGCAGCCCGCGCGTGAGTGGGGGGGACACCGGGGAGCTGTTTTTT; CDR3aa: CASSPRVSGGDTGELFF
abundance: .; j_gene: TRBJ2-7; len: 13; d_gene: .; v_gene: TRBV7-6; CDR3nt: TGTGCCAGCAGCTTAGCCTTGTCCTACGAGCAGTACTTC; CDR3aa: CASSLALSYEQYF
abundance: .; j_gene: TRBJ1-1; len: 13; d_gene: .; v_gene: TRBV7-9; CDR3nt: TGTGCCAGCAGCTTACTAGGGAACACTGAAGCTTTCTTT; CDR3aa: CASSLLGNTEAFF
abundance: .; j_gene: TRBJ1-6; len: 15; d_gene: TRBD1; v_gene: TRBV5-1; CDR3nt: TGCGCCAGCAGCTTGGGGACAGGGATCCGGTCACCCCTCCACTTT; CDR3aa: CASSLGTGIRSPLHF
abundance: .; j_gene: TRBJ1-4; len: 17; d_gene: .; v_gene: TRBV5-1; CDR3nt: TGCGCCAGCAGCCCAGGGAGGACAACTGTTGGTAATGAAAAACTGTTTTTT; CDR3aa: CASSPGRTTVGNEKLFF
abundance: .; j_gene: TRBJ2-5; len: 18; d_gene: TRBD1; v_gene: TRBV6-4; CDR3nt: TGTGCCAGCAGTCCGGCGGCGGGGACAGGGGGCCTTCAAGAGACCCAGTACTTC; CDR3aa: CASSPAAGTGGLQETQYF
abundance: .; j_gene: TRBJ1-2; len: 13; d_gene: .; v_gene: TRBV2; CDR3nt: TGTGCCAGCAGTCCAGGGACTAACTATGGCTACACCTTC; CDR3aa: CASSPGTNYGYTF
abundance: once; j_gene: TRBJ2-1; len: 17; d_gene: .; v_gene: TRBV15; CDR3nt: TGTGCCACCAGCTCCAGTGGTCGGGGGACCTCCTACAATGAGCAGTTCTTC; CDR3aa: CATSSSGRGTSYNEQFF
abundance: .; j_gene: TRBJ1-4; len: 17; d_gene: .; v_gene: TRBV5-6; CDR3nt: TGTGCCAGCAGCTTGAGAACAGGGTGGCAGCAGAGTGAAAAACTGTTTTTT; CDR3aa: CASSLRTGWQQSEKLFF
abundance: .; j_gene: TRBJ2-7; len: 14; d_gene: .; v_gene: TRBV6-4; CDR3nt: TGTGCCAGCAGTGTGACAATTAAACCCTACGAGCAGTACTTC; CDR3aa: CASSVTIKPYEQYF
abundance: .; j_gene: TRBJ2-5; len: 15; d_gene: .; v_gene: TRBV6-1; CDR3nt: TGTGCCAGCAGCGCCCGGGGGACCCCGGCGGGGACCCAGTACTTC; CDR3aa: CASSARGTPAGTQYF
abundance: .; j_gene: TRBJ1-4; len: 16; d_gene: TRBD1; v_gene: TRBV10-1; CDR3nt: TGCGCCAGCAGTGAGGCGGAGGGGGCCCCCAGAGAAAAACTGTTTTTT; CDR3aa: CASSEAEGAPREKLFF
abundance: .; j_gene: TRBJ2-3; len: 14; d_gene: .; v_gene: TRBV6-4; CDR3nt: TGTGCCAGCAGTGAAACCGGGGATGCAGATACGCAGTATTTT; CDR3aa: CASSETGDADTQYF
abundance: .; j_gene: TRBJ1-6; len: 13; d_gene: .; v_gene: TRBV7-2; CDR3nt: TGTGCCGGAGCCCCAACTTATAATTCACCCCTCCACTTT; CDR3aa: CAGAPTYNSPLHF
abundance: .; j_gene: TRBJ1-5; len: 12; d_gene: .; v_gene: TRBV19; CDR3nt: TGTGCCTCCCTCGAAGGGGATCAGCCCCAGCATTTT; CDR3aa: CASLEGDQPQHF
abundance: .; j_gene: TRBJ2-2; len: 15; d_gene: .; v_gene: TRBV4-3; CDR3nt: TGCGCCAGCAGCCAAGACACCGGTTACACCGGGGAGCTGTTTTTT; CDR3aa: CASSQDTGYTGELFF
abundance: .; j_gene: TRBJ1-4; len: 15; d_gene: .; v_gene: TRBV4-3; CDR3nt: TGCGCCAGCAGCAGGCAGCAGGGAACTAATGAAAAACTGTTTTTT; CDR3aa: CASSRQQGTNEKLFF
abundance: .; j_gene: TRBJ1-1; len: 10; d_gene: TRBD1; v_gene: TRBV5-1; CDR3nt: TGCGCCAACAGGACAGGTGAAGCTTTCTTT; CDR3aa: CANRTGEAFF
abundance: .; j_gene: TRBJ2-7; len: 14; d_gene: .; v_gene: TRBV7-3; CDR3nt: TGTGCCAGCAGCCCGAACAGGGTGGGGGACGAGCAGTACTTC; CDR3aa: CASSPNRVGDEQYF
abundance: .; j_gene: TRBJ2-7; len: 9; d_gene: .; v_gene: TRBV7-4; CDR3nt: TGTGCCAGGGTGAGTGAGCAGTACTTC; CDR3aa: CARVSEQYF
abundance: .; j_gene: TRBJ1-6; len: 15; d_gene: TRBD1; v_gene: TRBV6-1; CDR3nt: TGTGCCAGCAGCCGGACAGGGGTTTATAATTCACCCCTCCACTTT; CDR3aa: CASSRTGVYNSPLHF
abundance: .; j_gene: TRBJ1-2; len: 13; d_gene: .; v_gene: TRBV30; CDR3nt: TGTGCCTGGAGTGTAGGTGCAGGGAGGACATACACCTTC; CDR3aa: CAWSVGAGRTYTF
abundance: .; j_gene: TRBJ2-5; len: 14; d_gene: .; v_gene: TRBV5-4; CDR3nt: TGTGCCAGCAGCTTGGCGGGGTCCCAAGAGACCCAGTACTTC; CDR3aa: CASSLAGSQETQYF
abundance: .; j_gene: TRBJ1-1; len: 15; d_gene: .; v_gene: TRBV6-6; CDR3nt: TGTGCCAGCAGAATTAAGGGAGGTTCGAACACTGAAGCTTTCTTT; CDR3aa: CASRIKGGSNTEAFF
abundance: .; j_gene: TRBJ2-1; len: 17; d_gene: .; v_gene: TRBV4-2; CDR3nt: TGTGCCAGCAGCCAAGTAACACTAGCCAGGTCCTACAATGAGCAGTTCTTC; CDR3aa: CASSQVTLARSYNEQFF
abundance: .; j_gene: TRBJ1-5; len: 13; d_gene: TRBD1; v_gene: TRBV7-2; CDR3nt: TGTGCCAGCAGCCAGGGGGCACGCCAGCCCCAGCATTTT; CDR3aa: CASSQGARQPQHF
abundance: .; j_gene: TRBJ1-3; len: 16; d_gene: .; v_gene: TRBV9; CDR3nt: TGTGCCAGCAGCGTAGGGGCCGGGAGAGAGACAAACACCATATATTTT; CDR3aa: CASSVGAGRETNTIYF
abundance: .; j_gene: TRBJ2-1; len: 16; d_gene: TRBD2; v_gene: TRBV7-9; CDR3nt: TGTGCCAGCAGCACTGGGACTAGCGGGGGGGCCGTAGGGCAGTTCTTC; CDR3aa: CASSTGTSGGAVGQFF
abundance: .; j_gene: TRBJ1-2; len: 17; d_gene: TRBD1; v_gene: TRBV7-8; CDR3nt: TGTGCCAGCAGCCCCGCCCCCCCGCCAGGGGGCATAAATGGCTACACCTTC; CDR3aa: CASSPAPPPGGINGYTF
abundance: .; j_gene: TRBJ2-1; len: 17; d_gene: TRBD2; v_gene: TRBV9; CDR3nt: TGTGCCAGCAGCGTAGCATTGGAGGCTAGCGGGGACAATGAGCAGTTCTTC; CDR3aa: CASSVALEASGDNEQFF
abundance: .; j_gene: TRBJ2-1; len: 14; d_gene: .; v_gene: TRBV6-1; CDR3nt: TGTGCCAGCAGTGAAGGCCTGGTGGCATCCGAGCAGTTCTTC; CDR3aa: CASSEGLVASEQFF
abundance: once; j_gene: TRBJ1-6; len: 15; d_gene: TRBD1; v_gene: TRBV14; CDR3nt: TGTGCCAGCAGCCAGGGACAGGGCTCTAATTCACCCCTCCACTTT; CDR3aa: CASSQGQGSNSPLHF
abundance: .; j_gene: TRBJ1-6; len: 14; d_gene: .; v_gene: TRBV9; CDR3nt: TGTGCCAGCAGCGTAGTGGGGGGAAATTCACCCCTCCACTTT; CDR3aa: CASSVVGGNSPLHF
abundance: .; j_gene: TRBJ1-2; len: 16; d_gene: .; v_gene: TRBV7-3; CDR3nt: TGTGCCAGCAGCTTAACTGCCGCGGGTAGGAACTATGGCTACACCTTC; CDR3aa: CASSLTAAGRNYGYTF
abundance: once; j_gene: TRBJ2-1; len: 13; d_gene: .; v_gene: TRBV12-5; CDR3nt: TGTGCTAGTGAACCTTCAGGAATTCGCGAGCAGTTCTTC; CDR3aa: CASEPSGIREQFF
abundance: .; j_gene: TRBJ2-2; len: 15; d_gene: TRBD1; v_gene: TRBV5-4; CDR3nt: TGTGCCAGCAGCACACAGGGGGTCAGCACCGGGGAGCTGTTTTTT; CDR3aa: CASSTQGVSTGELFF
abundance: .; j_gene: TRBJ1-2; len: 14; d_gene: .; v_gene: TRBV6-4; CDR3nt: TGTGCCAGCAGTGACTCAGGGGACTCGCATGGCTACACCTTC; CDR3aa: CASSDSGDSHGYTF
abundance: .; j_gene: TRBJ2-5; len: 15; d_gene: .; v_gene: TRBV7-2; CDR3nt: TGTGCCAGCAGCCCCGACTACACAGGGCAGGAGACCCAGTACTTC; CDR3aa: CASSPDYTGQETQYF
abundance: .; j_gene: TRBJ1-5; len: 15; d_gene: TRBD1; v_gene: TRBV5-1; CDR3nt: TGCGCCAGCAGCGTCGGGACAGGCCTCAATCAGCCCCAGCATTTT; CDR3aa: CASSVGTGLNQPQHF
abundance: .; j_gene: TRBJ1-5; len: 12; d_gene: .; v_gene: TRBV7-2; CDR3nt: TGTGCCAGCAGCTTAGGAACGGGGCCCCAGCATTTT; CDR3aa: CASSLGTGPQHF
abundance: .; j_gene: TRBJ1-3; len: 17; d_gene: TRBD1; v_gene: TRBV2; CDR3nt: TGTGCCAGCAGTGGAGTTGGGACAGGGGTCTCTGGAAACACCATATATTTT; CDR3aa: CASSGVGTGVSGNTIYF
abundance: .; j_gene: TRBJ2-7; len: 14; d_gene: TRBD1; v_gene: TRBV5-5; CDR3nt: TGTGCCCACACCGGGACAGGGAGCTCCTACGAGCAGTACTTC; CDR3aa: CAHTGTGSSYEQYF
abundance: .; j_gene: TRBJ2-4; len: 12; d_gene: TRBD2; v_gene: TRBV6-5; CDR3nt: TGTGCCAGCATCACGGGGGGGGGCATTCAGTACTTC; CDR3aa: CASITGGGIQYF
abundance: .; j_gene: TRBJ2-2; len: 15; d_gene: TRBD1; v_gene: TRBV7-3; CDR3nt: TGTGCCAGCAGCTTACAGGGGGCGAACACCGGGGAGCTGTTTTTT; CDR3aa: CASSLQGANTGELFF
abundance: many; j_gene: TRBJ2-1; len: 15; d_gene: TRBD1; v_gene: TRBV6-4; CDR3nt: TGTGCCAGCAGTGCAGGGGGCGAGGATTACAATGAGCAGTTCTTC; CDR3aa: CASSAGGEDYNEQFF
abundance: .; j_gene: TRBJ2-7; len: 14; d_gene: .; v_gene: TRBV6-4; CDR3nt: TGTGCCAGCAAGGAGGGATCGCCATCCTACGAGCAGTACTTC; CDR3aa: CASKEGSPSYEQYF
abundance: .; j_gene: TRBJ2-1; len: 15; d_gene: .; v_gene: TRBV6-1; CDR3nt: TGTGCCGGACAGCAAACCCTATCCTCCTACAATGAGCAGTTCTTC; CDR3aa: CAGQQTLSSYNEQFF
abundance: once; j_gene: TRBJ2-2; len: 15; d_gene: .; v_gene: TRBV4-2; CDR3nt: TGTGCCAGCAGCCAAGATACCCGGGGGACCGGGGAGCTGTTTTTT; CDR3aa: CASSQDTRGTGELFF
abundance: .; j_gene: TRBJ2-2; len: 15; d_gene: TRBD1; v_gene: TRBV19; CDR3nt: TGTGCCAGTAGATCGGGGACAGGGCGGGCCGGGGAGCTGTTTTTT; CDR3aa: CASRSGTGRAGELFF
abundance: .; j_gene: TRBJ1-1; len: 16; d_gene: .; v_gene: TRBV6-5; CDR3nt: TGTGCCAGCAGTTACTCGTCCCTAGCCTCGAACACTGAAGCTTTCTTT; CDR3aa: CASSYSSLASNTEAFF
abundance: .; j_gene: TRBJ1-2; len: 17; d_gene: .; v_gene: TRBV21-1; CDR3nt: TGTGCCAGCAGCAAAGGCGCTGGACTGGATTCGTTCTATGGCTACACCTTC; CDR3aa: CASSKGAGLDSFYGYTF
abundance: .; j_gene: TRBJ2-1; len: 16; d_gene: .; v_gene: TRBV9; CDR3nt: TGTGCCAGCAGCCCTTTGCGCGGGGCCTCCTACAATGAGCAGTTCTTC; CDR3aa: CASSPLRGASYNEQFF
abundance: .; j_gene: TRBJ2-2; len: 16; d_gene: TRBD2; v_gene: TRBV19; CDR3nt: TGTGCCAGTAGTAAACTAGCGGGGGGATACACCGGGGAGCTGTTTTTT; CDR3aa: CASSKLAGGYTGELFF